This T cell receptor (beta chain) appears in the sequencing data of a study of T cell responses to AZD1222 COVID-19 vaccine. This table comes from immunoSEQ multiplex PCR, and its TCRdb copy is limited to in-frame clones, with some not included. The sample records around 120,000 clones, about 90% being singletons. V was clipped by 4 bases and J by 2 bases, with 8 bases between them. Germline CDR1 MNHEY, CDR2 SVGAGI. This CDR3 comprises 14 residues. The chain links TRBV6-5 to TRBJ1-4; tentatively, D is TRBD1 (6 bases). The source material was peripheral blood, sampled on day 0 of AZD1222 vaccination. The clonotype originates from an adult in good health. CDR3 in amino acids: CASSSGVTNEKLFF. The CDR3 DNA reads TGTGCCAGCAGTTCAGGGGTGACTAATGAAAAACTGTTTTTT.